Presented here are 27 T cell receptor beta chains from one specimen sequenced in a study of CD8+ T cells in alopecia areata. Reverse transcribed after extraction, RNA yielded cDNA as the sequencing template. Only in-frame clones appear in the TCRdb table, and some are missing; sequencing was by immunoSEQ multiplex PCR. Here the sample spans fewer than 200,000 clones, 50% to 75% being singletons. Noted treatment: oral pan-JAK inhibitor, 5-10 mg twice daily. The sample consisted of CD4+ T cells sorted from blood, taken between weeks 55 and 65, from a patient treated with tofacitinib. These receptors came from a human donor with alopecia areata.

This clone was seen only a few times. The V call is TRBV15, the J call TRBJ2-7; 7 bases agree with TRBD1. Unmatched junction bases numbered 13, after V lost 5 bases and J lost 6 bases. There are 15 residues in the CDR3. Germline values: CDR1 LNHNV, CDR2 YYDKDF (reference sequence). CDR3 sequence (DNA): TGTGCCACCAGCGGATGGCCCACCAACAGGGGCGAGCAGTACTTC. Translated, it gives CATSGWPTNRGEQYF.

The V gene is TRBV29-1, the J gene TRBJ2-5; D is possibly TRBD1 or TRBD2 (6 bases each). Looked up from germline, CDR1 is SQVTM and CDR2 is ANQGSEA. Trimming removed 6 bases from V and 5 bases from J, with 22 bases in between. This CDR3 has 15 residues. CDR3 loop: CSVKLSGGVGETQYF. The DNA of the CDR3 is TGCAGCGTAAAGCTATCCGGGGGCGTTGGGGAGACCCAGTACTTC. The full variable domain, in which reference TRBV29-1 and TRBJ2-5 provide the parts outside the CDR3, is SAVISQKPSRDICQRGTSLTIQCQVDSQVTMMFWYRQQPGQSLTLIATANQGSEATYESGFVIDKFPISRPNLTFSTLTVSNMSPEDSSIYLCSVKLSGGVGETQYFGPGTRLLVL.

This chain uses TRBV4-2 with TRBJ1-5, with 8 positions matching TRBD1. V shed 0 bases and J 0 bases; nucleotides not matched to a gene: 10. Looked up from germline, CDR1 is LGHNA and CDR2 is YNFKEQ. The CDR3 covers 19 residues. Written as DNA, the CDR3 is TGTGCCAGCAGCCAAGATTCGGCAGGGGGCCTGTATAGCAATCAGCCCCAGCATTTT. Residues: CASSQDSAGGLYSNQPQHF.

The CDR3 spells CAWRDRSPEAFF. In DNA, the CDR3 is TGTGCCTGGAGGGACAGGTCCCCTGAAGCTTTCTTT. This sequence joins TRBV30 and TRBJ1-1; 7 nucleotides match TRBD1. This CDR3 is built from 12 residues. From germline, CDR1 is GTSNPN and CDR2 SVGIG (reference sequence). Trimming took 3 bases from V and 6 from J; bases not matched to a gene: 4.

V is TRBV21-1 and J is TRBJ1-1. TRBV21-1 is reported as a pseudogene. There are 16 residues in the CDR3. The CDR3 coding sequence is TGTGCCAGCAGCAAATGGGGGATGAGGGTTGGACCTGAAGCTTTCTTT. Amino acids: CASSKWGMRVGPEAFF.

The chain couples TRBV29-1 to TRBJ1-1, with unresolved D. CDR3 length: 12 residues. Germline V gene sequence: CDR1 SQVTM, CDR2 ANQGSEA. V lost 7 bases and J 2 bases, leaving 11 bases between the germline ends. CDR3 residues: CSGAPANTEAFF. CDR3 bases: TGCAGCGGAGCCCCAGCTAACACTGAAGCTTTCTTT.

The chain recombines TRBV6-1 with TRBJ1-2; 9 positions match TRBD1. V dropped 2 bases and J dropped 4; count of bases not matched to a gene: 8. Germline CDR1 and CDR2: MNHNS and SASEGT. This CDR3 is 16 amino acids long. CDR3 nucleotide sequence: TGTGCCAGCAGTGAAATTGGGACAGGGTTCGTCTATGGCTACACCTTC. Translation: CASSEIGTGFVYGYTF.

The table lists this clone with a few counts. The rearrangement joins TRBV5-1 to TRBJ2-5; 8 bases line up with TRBD1. Germline CDR1 SGHRS, CDR2 YFSETQ. This CDR3 spans 13 amino acids. V lost 4 bases and J lost 7; bases outside the gene matches: 6. The CDR3 bases are TGCGCCAGCAGCAACGGACAGGGACCGACCCAGTACTTC. Encoded protein: CASSNGQGPTQYF.

This chain uses TRBV19 with TRBJ2-1; the D gene is possibly TRBD2 (6 bases). Trimming took off 6 bases at V and 0 bases at J, with 15 bases between the two ends. This CDR3 has 16 amino acids. CDR1 and CDR2 (germline): LNHDA, SQIVND (reference sequence). The CDR3, as DNA: TGTGCCAGTAGCACCCGGGACTCAAGCTCCTACAATGAGCAGTTCTTC. Protein sequence: CASSTRDSSSYNEQFF.

The chain couples TRBV29-1 to TRBJ2-7; 9 nucleotides line up with TRBD1. The CDR3 is made up of 14 amino acids. Germline values: CDR1 SQVTM, CDR2 ANQGSEA. Germline trimming cut 1 base from V and 1 base from J; bases unmatched to any gene: 2. For the CDR3, the DNA is TGCAGCGTTGAAGCCGGACAGGGGTCCTACGAGCAGTACTTC. It encodes CSVEAGQGSYEQYF.

This clone has a handful of counts. The V gene is TRBV30, the J gene TRBJ1-3; the D gene is possibly TRBD1 (5 bases). Germline CDR1 and CDR2: GTSNPN and SVGIG (reference sequence). V was trimmed by 1 base and J by 4 bases, leaving 11 bases between them. There are 14 residues in the CDR3. DNA of the CDR3: TGTGCCTGGAGTGGCAGGGAGTCAGGAAACACCATATATTTT. As protein: CAWSGRESGNTIYF.

This chain connects TRBV30 to TRBJ1-6; possibly TRBD1 for D (5 bases). This CDR3 contains 18 residues. CDR1 and CDR2 (germline): GTSNPN, SVGIG (reference sequence). Trimming removed 0 bases at V and 8 bases at J, with 23 bases between. The chain's CDR3 is CAWSVQDGREGLDSPLHF. In nucleotides, the CDR3 is TGTGCCTGGAGTGTACAGGATGGTAGGGAAGGATTGGATTCACCCCTCCACTTT.

The rearrangement links TRBV5-4 to TRBJ2-5, with 7 bases matching TRBD1. This CDR3 has 14 residues. Trimming took 4 bases from V and 2 from J; bases not matched to a gene: 5. In germline, CDR1 is SGHNT, CDR2 YYREEE (reference sequence). CDR3 DNA: TGTGCCAGCAGCGGGAAGGGACAGCAAGAGACCCAGTACTTC. Encoded protein: CASSGKGQQETQYF. Together with reference TRBV5-4 and TRBJ2-5, the CDR3 gives the full variable domain: ETGVTQSPTHLIKTRGQQVTLRCSSQSGHNTVSWYQQALGQGPQFIFQYYREEENGRGNFPPRFSGLQFPNYSSELNVNALELDDSALYLCASSGKGQQETQYFGPGTRLLVL.

This clone was detected a few times. The chain recombines TRBV29-1 with TRBJ1-3; 8 bases line up with TRBD1. Unmatched junction bases numbered 2, after V lost 7 bases and J lost 3 bases. The CDR3 has 12 amino acids. Germline V gene lookup returns CDR1 SQVTM and CDR2 ANQGSEA. CDR3 bases: TGCAGCGCCGGGACAGGTGGAAACACCATATATTTT. Its protein product is CSAGTGGNTIYF.

This clone was detected only a few times. This chain connects TRBV10-3 to TRBJ2-1; 12 bases map to TRBD2. This CDR3 has 14 residues. Losses at the gene ends were 8 bases for V and 8 bases for J; bases not matched to a gene: 7. From germline, CDR1 is ENHRY and CDR2 SYGVKD. This CDR3 reads CAIGPSGGADEQFF. CDR3 coding DNA: TGTGCCATCGGCCCTAGCGGGGGGGCGGATGAGCAGTTCTTC.

V and J are TRBV14 and TRBJ2-7; D gene uncertain. CDR3 length: 16 amino acids. The germline V and J ends were trimmed by 1 base and 6 bases, with 19 bases remaining between them. CDR1 SGHDN and CDR2 FVKESK come from the germline V gene. The CDR3 DNA reads TGTGCCAGCAGCCAAGTTCTCGGGTTTGACAAAGCCGAGCAGTACTTC. Amino acid sequence: CASSQVLGFDKAEQYF. The full variable domain, its missing parts supplied by reference TRBV14 and TRBJ2-7, is EAGVTQFPSHSVIEKGQTVTLRCDPISGHDNLYWYRRVMGKEIKFLLHFVKESKQDESGMPNNRFLAERTGGTYSTLKVQPAELEDSGVYFCASSQVLGFDKAEQYFGPGTRLTVT.

CDR3 amino acids: CASSLDHIDTQYF. The CDR3, as DNA: TGTGCCAGCAGCTTGGACCACATAGATACGCAGTATTTT. J is TRBJ2-3 and V is TRBV7-3; no definite D call. Trimming took off 3 bases at V and 5 bases at J, with 9 bases between the two ends. The CDR3 sequence is 13 residues long. Germline CDR1 reads SGHTA; CDR2 reads FQGTGA.

This CDR3 is CSVAPPGRGADGYTF. The CDR3 region has the DNA TGCAGCGTAGCCCCCCCAGGTCGGGGGGCGGATGGCTACACCTTC. This chain uses TRBV29-1 with TRBJ1-2, with D possibly being TRBD1 (6 bases). V was trimmed by 6 bases and J by 6 bases, leaving 23 bases between them. The CDR3 covers 15 residues. Germline CDR1 SQVTM, CDR2 ANQGSEA. The full variable domain, in which reference TRBV29-1 and TRBJ1-2 provide the parts outside the CDR3, is SAVISQKPSRDICQRGTSLTIQCQVDSQVTMMFWYRQQPGQSLTLIATANQGSEATYESGFVIDKFPISRPNLTFSTLTVSNMSPEDSSIYLCSVAPPGRGADGYTFGSGTRLTVV.

This chain uses TRBV27 with TRBJ2-7; no reliable D call. Trimming took off 4 bases at V and 6 bases at J, with 7 bases between the two ends. The germline gives CDR1 MNHEY, CDR2 SMNVEV (reference sequence). This CDR3 region has 11 residues. The CDR3: CASSSYAEQYF. The DNA for the CDR3 is TGTGCCAGCAGTTCCTACGCCGAGCAGTACTTC.

The chain links TRBV5-4 to TRBJ2-5; the D gene is possibly TRBD1 (6 bases). The ends were cut back, 5 bases at V and 4 bases at J, with 18 bases in the middle. The CDR3 covers 15 residues. Germline V lookup: CDR1 SGHNT, CDR2 YYREEE (reference sequence). The CDR3 DNA reads TGTGCCAGCAGACATCACAGGGAAGGGGGAGAGACCCAGTACTTC. This sequence encodes CASRHHREGGETQYF.

The chain links TRBV29-1 to TRBJ1-4, with D unclear. The CDR3 contains 13 residues. Per the germline V gene, CDR1 is SQVTM and CDR2 is ANQGSEA. V lost 4 bases and J 4 bases, leaving 10 bases between the germline ends. This CDR3 is CSVGVASNEKLFF. The DNA for the CDR3 is TGCAGCGTTGGGGTGGCGAGTAATGAAAAACTGTTTTTT.

The chain links TRBV30 to TRBJ1-2, with unresolved D. The germline V gene has CDR1 GTSNPN and CDR2 SVGIG (reference sequence). CDR3 length equals 12 residues. V was clipped by 4 bases and J by 5 bases, with 11 bases between them. The CDR3 region is CAWKTRLYGYTF. The CDR3 DNA is TGTGCCTGGAAGACAAGACTATATGGCTACACCTTC.

V and J are TRBV20-1 and TRBJ1-1, with D maybe TRBD1 (5 bases). The CDR3 has 11 amino acids. Germline loops: CDR1 DFQATT, CDR2 SNEGSKA (reference sequence). Between the trimmed V and J ends, which lost 0 bases and 11 bases, there was a span of 10 bases. DNA of the CDR3: TGCAGTGCTAGAGATGGGACTAACGCTTTCTTT. Amino acids: CSARDGTNAFF.

The chain combines TRBV14 with TRBJ2-1; D is perhaps TRBD1 or TRBD2 (5 bases each). The CDR3 length is 12 residues. Germline assignment: CDR1 SGHDN and CDR2 FVKESK. V was shortened by 1 base and J by 14 bases, with 12 bases between the two germline ends. The CDR3 protein is CASSQGPGLEFF. The CDR3 DNA sequence: TGTGCCAGCAGCCAAGGACCGGGGCTGGAGTTCTTC.

The table lists this clone with a few counts. J is TRBJ2-5 and V is TRBV23-1; 8 bases line up with TRBD1. TRBV23-1 is an ORF, with its function uncertain. V lost 3 bases and J lost 5; bases outside the gene matches: 8. This CDR3 has 15 residues. CDR3 DNA: TGCGCCAGCAGTCACCCGGGACAGGTTGGGGAGACCCAGTACTTC. This sequence encodes CASSHPGQVGETQYF.

The genes are TRBV30 and TRBJ2-5; TRBD2 might be the D (6 bases). V was clipped by 0 bases and J by 5 bases, with 13 bases between them. From germline, CDR1 is GTSNPN and CDR2 SVGIG (reference sequence). This CDR3 is built from 14 residues. CDR3 residues: CAWSVSGAGETQYF. The CDR3, as DNA: TGTGCCTGGAGTGTATCGGGAGCCGGCGAGACCCAGTACTTC.

The J gene is TRBJ2-5, the V gene TRBV6-5; D may correspond to TRBD1 or TRBD2 (5 bases each). This CDR3 is built from 13 residues. V was pared by 6 bases and J by 4 bases, with 12 bases between. CDR1 and CDR2 (germline): MNHEY, SVGAGI. The chain's CDR3 is CASRMGRGETQYF. The CDR3, as DNA: TGTGCCAGCAGGATGGGACGGGGAGAGACCCAGTACTTC.